This T cell receptor beta chain emerged from a study of blood T cell repertoires in COVID-19. Overall study context: Sites across the United States, Italy and Spain contributed samples from acute and convalescent COVID-19. Nucleic acid was either cDNA or gDNA, and it came from T cells, B-cell-depleted T cells, or PBMCs.

The CDR3 is 16 amino acids. Germline V gene data show CDR1 as LGHDT and CDR2 as YNNKEL (reference sequence). V shed 3 bases and J 3 bases; nucleotides not matched to a gene: 5. The data were produced by immunoSEQ multiplex PCR, yet TCRdb's version contains in-frame clones alone and is incomplete. The sample gives over 150,000 clones, around 80% of which show up once; approximately 13% is in the top ten. The TCR comes from a human donor in a cohort sampled during active COVID-19. The chain uses TRBV3-1 (or the pseudogene TRBV3-2) and TRBJ2-1, with 10 bases lining up with TRBD2. Sample: peripheral blood. CDR3 nucleotide sequence: TGTGCCAGCAGCCAGGTCACTAGCGGGAACTACAATGAGCAGTTCTTC. Translating it yields CASSQVTSGNYNEQFF.